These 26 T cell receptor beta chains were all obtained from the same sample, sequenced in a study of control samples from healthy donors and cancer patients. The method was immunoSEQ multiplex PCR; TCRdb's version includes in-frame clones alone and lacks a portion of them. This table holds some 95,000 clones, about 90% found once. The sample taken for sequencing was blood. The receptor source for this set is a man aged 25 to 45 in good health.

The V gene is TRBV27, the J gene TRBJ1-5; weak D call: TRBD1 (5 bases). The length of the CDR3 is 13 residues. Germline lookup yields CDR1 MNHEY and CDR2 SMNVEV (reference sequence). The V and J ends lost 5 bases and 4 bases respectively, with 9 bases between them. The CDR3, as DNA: TGTGCCAGCAGTCTGACAGTAAATCAGCCCCAGCATTTT. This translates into CASSLTVNQPQHF.

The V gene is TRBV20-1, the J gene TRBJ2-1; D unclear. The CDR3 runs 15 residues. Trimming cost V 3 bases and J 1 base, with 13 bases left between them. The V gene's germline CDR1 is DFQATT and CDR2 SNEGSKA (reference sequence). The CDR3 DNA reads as TGCAGTGCTAGTCGGGTGGTTGGGTCCTACAATGAGCAGTTCTTC. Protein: CSASRVVGSYNEQFF.

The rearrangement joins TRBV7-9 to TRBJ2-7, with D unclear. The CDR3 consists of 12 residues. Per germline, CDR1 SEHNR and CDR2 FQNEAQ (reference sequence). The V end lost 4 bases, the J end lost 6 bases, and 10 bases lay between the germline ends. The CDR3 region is CASSSETSEQYF. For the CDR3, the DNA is TGTGCCAGCAGCTCGGAGACGTCCGAGCAGTACTTC.

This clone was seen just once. The CDR3 reads CASSQDAFGTDAYEQYF. The DNA for the CDR3 is TGCGCCAGCAGCCAAGATGCGTTTGGGACAGACGCCTACGAGCAGTACTTC. The chain couples TRBV4-3 to TRBJ2-7, with 7 bases matching TRBD1. J lost 2 bases, V lost 0 bases, and 10 bases had no gene match. The CDR3 totals 17 residues. Per the germline V gene, CDR1 is LGHNA and CDR2 is YSLEER.

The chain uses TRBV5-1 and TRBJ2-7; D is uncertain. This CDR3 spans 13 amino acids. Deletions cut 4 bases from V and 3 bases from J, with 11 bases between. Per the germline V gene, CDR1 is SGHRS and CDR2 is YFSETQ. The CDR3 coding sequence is TGCGCCAGCAGCCAGCAAGAGAACTACGAGCAGTACTTC. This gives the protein CASSQQENYEQYF.

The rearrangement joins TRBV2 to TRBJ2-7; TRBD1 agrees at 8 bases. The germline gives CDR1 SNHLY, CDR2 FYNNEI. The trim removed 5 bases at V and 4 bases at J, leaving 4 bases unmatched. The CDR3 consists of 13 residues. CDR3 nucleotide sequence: TGTGCCAGCAGTATGGGACAGGATTACGAGCAGTACTTC. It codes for CASSMGQDYEQYF.

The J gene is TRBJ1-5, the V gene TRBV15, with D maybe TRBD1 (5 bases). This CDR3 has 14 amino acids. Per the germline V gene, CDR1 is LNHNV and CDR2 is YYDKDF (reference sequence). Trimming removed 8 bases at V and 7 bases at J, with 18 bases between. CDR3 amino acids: CATEAREWGQPQHF. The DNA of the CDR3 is TGTGCCACCGAGGCAAGGGAATGGGGGCAGCCCCAGCATTTT.

In nucleotides, the CDR3 is TGTGCCAGCAGTTACGAGCTGAACACTGAAGCTTTCTTT. It encodes CASSYELNTEAFF. The chain links TRBV6-6 to TRBJ1-1, with D unclear. CDR3 size: 13 residues. Germline loops: CDR1 MNHNY, CDR2 SVGAGI (reference sequence). The V and J ends lost 2 bases and 0 bases respectively, with 4 bases between them.

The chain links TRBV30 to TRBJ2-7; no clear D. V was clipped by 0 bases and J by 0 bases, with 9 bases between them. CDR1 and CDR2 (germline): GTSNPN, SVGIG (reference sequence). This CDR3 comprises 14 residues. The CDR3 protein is CAWSVQTSSYEQYF. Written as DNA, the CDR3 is TGTGCCTGGAGTGTACAAACGAGCTCCTACGAGCAGTACTTC.

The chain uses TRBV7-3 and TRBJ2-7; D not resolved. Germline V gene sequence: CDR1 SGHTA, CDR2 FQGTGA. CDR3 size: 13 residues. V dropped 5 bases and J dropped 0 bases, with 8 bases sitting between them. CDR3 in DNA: TGTGCCAGCAGCCCCGAGAGCTCCTACGAGCAGTACTTC. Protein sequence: CASSPESSYEQYF. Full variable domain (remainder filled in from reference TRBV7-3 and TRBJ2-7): GAGVSQTPSNKVTEKGKYVELRCDPISGHTALYWYRQSLGQGPEFLIYFQGTGAADDSGLPNDRFFAVRPEGSVSTLKIQRTERGDSAVYLCASSPESSYEQYFGPGTRLTVT.

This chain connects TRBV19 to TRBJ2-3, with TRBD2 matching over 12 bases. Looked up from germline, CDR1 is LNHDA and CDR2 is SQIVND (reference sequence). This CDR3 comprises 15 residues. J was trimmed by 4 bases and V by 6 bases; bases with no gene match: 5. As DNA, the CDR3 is TGTGCCAGTAGGATACTAGCGGGAGGAGCAGATACGCAGTATTTT. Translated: CASRILAGGADTQYF. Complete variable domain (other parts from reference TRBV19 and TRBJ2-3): DGGITQSPKYLFRKEGQNVTLSCEQNLNHDAMYWYRQDPGQGLRLIYYSQIVNDFQKGDIAEGYSVSREKKESFPLTVTSAQKNPTAFYLCASRILAGGADTQYFGPGTRLTVL.

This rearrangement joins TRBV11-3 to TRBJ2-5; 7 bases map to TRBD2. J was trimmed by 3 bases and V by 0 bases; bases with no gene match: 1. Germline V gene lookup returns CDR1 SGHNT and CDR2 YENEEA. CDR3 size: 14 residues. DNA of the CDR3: TGTGCCAGCAGCTTAGACACTAGCGAAGAGACCCAGTACTTC. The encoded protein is CASSLDTSEETQYF.

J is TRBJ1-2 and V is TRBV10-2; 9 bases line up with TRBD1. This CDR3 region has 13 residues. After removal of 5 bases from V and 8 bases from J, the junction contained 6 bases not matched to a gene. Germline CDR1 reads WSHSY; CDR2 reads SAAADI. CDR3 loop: CASSLGQGDGYTF. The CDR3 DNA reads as TGCGCCAGCAGTTTGGGACAGGGTGACGGCTACACCTTC.

The CDR3 DNA reads TGCGCCAGCAGCCCACTGGTTGGATGGGAGACCCAGTACTTC. Amino acid sequence: CASSPLVGWETQYF. The rearrangement uses TRBV5-1 and TRBJ2-5; D is undetermined. The CDR3 is 14 residues long. Trimming shortened V by 4 bases and J by 5 bases, and 15 bases separated the two germline ends. Germline loops: CDR1 SGHRS, CDR2 YFSETQ.

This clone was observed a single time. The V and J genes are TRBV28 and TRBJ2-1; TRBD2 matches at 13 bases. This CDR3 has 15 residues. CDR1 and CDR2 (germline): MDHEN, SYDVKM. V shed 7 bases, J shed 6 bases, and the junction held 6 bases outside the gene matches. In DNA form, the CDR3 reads TGTGCCAGCACCGAAAGACTAGCGGGGGGCAATGAGCAGTTCTTC. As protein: CASTERLAGGNEQFF.

In DNA form, the CDR3 reads TGTGCCAGCAGGGCAACCTACGAGCAGTACTTC. Translation: CASRATYEQYF. The rearrangement joins TRBV14 to TRBJ2-7, with unresolved D. Germline CDR1 and CDR2: SGHDN and FVKESK. V dropped 6 bases and J dropped 2 bases, with 5 bases sitting between them. The CDR3 is 11 amino acids.

The CDR3 DNA sequence: TGTGCCAGCAGCTTCGACACAGCTAACTATGGCTACACCTTC. Translated, it gives CASSFDTANYGYTF. The chain combines TRBV5-6 with TRBJ1-2; D is uncertain. CDR3 length equals 14 residues. V lost 2 bases and J 0 bases, leaving 8 bases between the germline ends. Germline values: CDR1 SGHDT, CDR2 YYEEEE.

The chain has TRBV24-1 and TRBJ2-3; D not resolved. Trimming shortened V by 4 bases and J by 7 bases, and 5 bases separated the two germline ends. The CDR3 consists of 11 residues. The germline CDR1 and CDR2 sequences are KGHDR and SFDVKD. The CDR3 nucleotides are TGTGCCACCAGTGAATTGCATACGCAGTATTTT. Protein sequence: CATSELHTQYF.

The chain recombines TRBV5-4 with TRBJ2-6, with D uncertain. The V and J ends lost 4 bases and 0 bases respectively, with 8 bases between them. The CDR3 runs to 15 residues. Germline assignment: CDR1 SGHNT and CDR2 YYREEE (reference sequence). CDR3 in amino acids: CASSEARSGANVLTF. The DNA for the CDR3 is TGTGCCAGCAGCGAGGCCCGCTCTGGGGCCAACGTCCTGACTTTC.

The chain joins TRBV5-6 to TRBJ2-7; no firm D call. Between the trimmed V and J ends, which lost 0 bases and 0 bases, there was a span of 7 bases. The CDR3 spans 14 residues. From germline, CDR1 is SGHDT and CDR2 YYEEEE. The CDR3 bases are TGTGCCAGCAGCTTGGGTAGGATCTCCTACGAGCAGTACTTC. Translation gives CASSLGRISYEQYF.

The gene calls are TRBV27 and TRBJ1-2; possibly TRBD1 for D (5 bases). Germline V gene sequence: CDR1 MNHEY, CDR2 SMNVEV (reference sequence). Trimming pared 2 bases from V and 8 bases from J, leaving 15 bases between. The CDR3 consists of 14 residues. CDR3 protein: CASSLNFPGYGYTF. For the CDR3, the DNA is TGTGCCAGCAGTTTAAATTTTCCAGGGTACGGCTACACCTTC.

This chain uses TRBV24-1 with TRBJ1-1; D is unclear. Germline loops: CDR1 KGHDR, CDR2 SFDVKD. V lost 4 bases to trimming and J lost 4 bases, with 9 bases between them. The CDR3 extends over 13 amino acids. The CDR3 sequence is CATSDSDGTEAFF. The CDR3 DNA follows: TGTGCCACCAGTGACTCCGACGGCACTGAAGCTTTCTTT.

The CDR3 here is CASSVHYADEETQYF. The DNA of the CDR3 is TGTGCCAGCAGCGTTCACTACGCGGACGAAGAGACCCAGTACTTC. The chain employs TRBV7-8 and TRBJ2-5; D remains ambiguous. The CDR3 runs to 15 residues. CDR1 SGHVS and CDR2 FQNEAQ come from the germline V gene. The V gene lost 5 bases and the J gene lost 3 bases, with 16 bases spanning the gap.

The CDR3 sequence is CASSLFGGPSSYNEQFF. The CDR3 DNA reads as TGCGCCAGCAGCTTGTTCGGCGGGCCCAGCTCCTACAATGAGCAGTTCTTC. The chain joins TRBV5-1 to TRBJ2-1; weak D call: TRBD2 (5 bases). The germline CDR1 and CDR2 sequences are SGHRS and YFSETQ. This CDR3 is built from 17 residues. The V and J ends lost 1 base and 0 bases respectively, with 14 bases between them.

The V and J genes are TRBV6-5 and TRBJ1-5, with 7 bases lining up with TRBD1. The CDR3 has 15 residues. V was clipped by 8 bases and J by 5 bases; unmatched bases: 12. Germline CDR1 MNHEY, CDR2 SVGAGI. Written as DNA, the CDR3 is TGTGCCAGCCATTTGTACAGGGGACCATATCAGCCCCAGCATTTT. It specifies CASHLYRGPYQPQHF.

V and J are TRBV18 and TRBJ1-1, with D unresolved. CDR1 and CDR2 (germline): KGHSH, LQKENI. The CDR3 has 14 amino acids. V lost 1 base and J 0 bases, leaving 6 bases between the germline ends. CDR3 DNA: TGTGCCAGCTCACCACGGGGTGTGAACACTGAAGCTTTCTTT. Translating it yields CASSPRGVNTEAFF.